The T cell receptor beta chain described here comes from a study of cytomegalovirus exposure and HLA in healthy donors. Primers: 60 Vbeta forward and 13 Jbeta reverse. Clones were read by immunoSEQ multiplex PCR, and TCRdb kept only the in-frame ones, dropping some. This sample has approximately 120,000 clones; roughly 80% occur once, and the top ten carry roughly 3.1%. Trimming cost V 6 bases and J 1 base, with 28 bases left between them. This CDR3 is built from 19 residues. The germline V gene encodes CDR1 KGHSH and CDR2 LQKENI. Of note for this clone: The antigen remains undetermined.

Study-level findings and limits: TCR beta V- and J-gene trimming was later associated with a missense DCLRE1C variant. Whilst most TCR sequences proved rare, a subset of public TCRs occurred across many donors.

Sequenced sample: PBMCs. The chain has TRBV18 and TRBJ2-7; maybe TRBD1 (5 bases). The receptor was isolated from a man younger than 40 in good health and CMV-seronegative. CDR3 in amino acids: CASSHGPFTSRGPSYEQYF. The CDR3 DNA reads TGTGCCAGCTCCCACGGTCCATTCACCAGTAGGGGCCCATCCTACGAGCAGTACTTC.